The 22 T cell receptor beta chains given below trace back to one sample, sequenced in a study of T cell responses to AZD1222 COVID-19 vaccine. The method was immunoSEQ multiplex PCR; TCRdb's version includes in-frame clones alone and lacks a portion of them. The sample includes tens of thousands of clones, around four fifths of them seen just once. Sequenced material: peripheral blood, taken 28 days after the second AZD1222 dose. These receptors were obtained from an adult who received the AZD1222 COVID-19 vaccine.

The genes are TRBV2 and TRBJ1-5; 8 nucleotides align to TRBD1. The V segment lost 0 bases and the J segment 15 bases; nucleotides outside the gene matches: 10. The CDR3 contains 14 residues. CDR1 is SNHLY and CDR2 is FYNNEI in the germline V gene. CDR3 protein: CASSEARGQALGHF. In DNA form, the CDR3 reads TGTGCCAGCAGTGAAGCGAGGGGACAGGCTCTGGGGCATTTT.

The rearrangement uses TRBV20-1 and TRBJ2-7; D is perhaps TRBD2 (6 bases). Per the germline V gene, CDR1 is DFQATT and CDR2 is SNEGSKA (reference sequence). Trimming left V 3 bases short and J 2 bases short, with 11 bases between. The CDR3 is made up of 13 amino acids. CDR3 in amino acids: CSASWAGTYEQYF. The CDR3 region has the DNA TGCAGTGCTAGTTGGGCGGGGACCTACGAGCAGTACTTC.

The gene calls are TRBV6-5 and TRBJ2-7; TRBD1 agrees at 7 bases. The trim removed 9 bases at V and 3 bases at J, leaving 5 bases unmatched. This CDR3 comprises 12 residues. CDR1 and CDR2 from the germline V gene are MNHEY and SVGAGI. CDR3 coding DNA: TGTGCCAGTTACAGGGGAAACTACGAGCAGTACTTC. As protein: CASYRGNYEQYF.

The chain links TRBV30 to TRBJ1-6; no firm D call. Germline V CDR1 and CDR2: GTSNPN, SVGIG (reference sequence). This CDR3 is 13 amino acids long. V was trimmed by 8 bases and J by 8 bases, leaving 16 bases between them. CDR3 sequence: CAVSPSLDSPLHF. Written as DNA, the CDR3 is TGTGCCGTATCGCCGTCCCTAGATTCACCCCTCCACTTT.

The rearrangement links TRBV27 to TRBJ1-5, with D possibly TRBD1 on 6 matching bases. Trimming stripped 6 bases from V and 0 bases from J, with 12 bases between. The CDR3 runs 15 residues. Germline assignment: CDR1 MNHEY and CDR2 SMNVEV (reference sequence). CDR3 sequence reads: CASRPGQVSNQPQHF. As DNA, the CDR3 is TGTGCCAGCAGACCGGGACAAGTTAGCAATCAGCCCCAGCATTTT.

This chain connects TRBV29-1 to TRBJ1-1; 7 nucleotides align to TRBD1. Losses at the gene ends were 7 bases for V and 0 bases for J; bases not matched to a gene: 5. This CDR3 has 13 amino acids. Germline V lookup: CDR1 SQVTM, CDR2 ANQGSEA. CDR3 sequence: CSARQGLNTEAFF. CDR3 nucleotide sequence: TGCAGCGCCCGACAGGGTCTGAACACTGAAGCTTTCTTT.

The CDR3 sequence is CASRGDRGPTYEQYF. The DNA of the CDR3 is TGTGCCAGCAGGGGGGACAGGGGCCCCACCTACGAGCAGTACTTC. This chain connects TRBV7-2 to TRBJ2-7, with TRBD1 matching over 10 bases. The length of the CDR3 is 15 residues. The V gene end was trimmed by 6 bases and the J gene end by 2 bases; junction bases not matched to a gene: 7. Germline V gene sequence: CDR1 SGHTA, CDR2 FQGNSA.

This chain uses TRBV10-1 with TRBJ2-2; TRBD2 aligns across 7 bases. This CDR3 is 16 amino acids long. Germline trimming cut 9 bases from V and 2 bases from J; bases unmatched to any gene: 12. Germline CDR1 is WNHNN and CDR2 is SYGVQD (reference sequence). The CDR3 DNA follows: TGCGCCAGAATGTGGGGGGGGACTAAAAACACCGGGGAGCTGTTTTTT. Its translation is CARMWGGTKNTGELFF.

This chain joins TRBV28 and TRBJ2-7, with D uncertain. The length of the CDR3 is 16 residues. Germline CDR1 reads MDHEN; CDR2 reads SYDVKM. The V end lost 5 bases, the J end lost 7 bases, and 24 bases lay between the germline ends. The CDR3 reads CASSPHGPDLILEQYF. The CDR3 DNA reads TGTGCCAGCAGTCCACATGGACCAGATTTAATACTTGAGCAGTACTTC.

The chain joins TRBV5-6 to TRBJ1-2; TRBD1 might be the D (6 bases). The CDR3 is made up of 16 amino acids. Between the trimmed V and J ends, which lost 4 bases and 0 bases, there was a span of 16 bases. Germline V gene lookup returns CDR1 SGHDT and CDR2 YYEEEE. In DNA form, the CDR3 reads TGTGCCAGCAGCGTCGGACAGCACCCAGCTAACTATGGCTACACCTTC. It translates to CASSVGQHPANYGYTF.

The rearrangement uses TRBV11-2 and TRBJ2-2; 9 nucleotides align to TRBD2. The CDR3 is 14 amino acids. From germline, CDR1 is SGHAT and CDR2 FQNNGV. V dropped 4 bases and J dropped 8; count of bases not matched to a gene: 5. DNA of the CDR3: TGTGCCAGCAGCTCCGCGGGGGGGCTAGGGGAGCTGTTTTTT. Its translation: CASSSAGGLGELFF.

V and J are TRBV12-3 or TRBV12-4 and TRBJ1-5; unclear D gene. V was shortened by 1 base and J by 5 bases, with 3 bases between the two germline ends. The CDR3 loop spans 12 amino acids. CDR3 sequence reads: CASSLGDQPQHF. The CDR3 coding sequence is TGTGCCAGCAGTTTAGGGGATCAGCCCCAGCATTTT.

The chain combines TRBV3-1 (or the pseudogene TRBV3-2) with TRBJ2-2, with D hard to call. CDR1 and CDR2 from the germline V gene are LGHDT and YNNKEL (reference sequence). V lost 0 bases to trimming and J lost 4 bases, with 6 bases between them. This CDR3 spans 14 amino acids. The CDR3 here is CASSQDGRTGELFF. Here the CDR3 DNA reads TGTGCCAGCAGCCAAGATGGGCGCACCGGGGAGCTGTTTTTT.

This clone has just one count. This sequence joins TRBV7-9 and TRBJ1-6; maybe TRBD1 (6 bases). Germline V lookup: CDR1 SEHNR, CDR2 FQNEAQ (reference sequence). CDR3 length: 17 residues. The V and J ends lost 0 bases and 7 bases respectively, with 16 bases between them. In DNA form, the CDR3 reads TGTGCCAGCAGCTTAGCTCTGGGGGGGACATCCAATTCACCCCTCCACTTT. It codes for CASSLALGGTSNSPLHF.

The chain joins TRBV5-1 to TRBJ2-7, with D perhaps TRBD1 (6 bases). V lost 6 bases to trimming and J lost 4 bases, with 17 bases between them. The CDR3 spans 14 residues. The germline gives CDR1 SGHRS, CDR2 YFSETQ. CDR3 coding DNA: TGCGCCAGCATCAGCCAGATGCAGGGGTACGAGCAGTACTTC. Encoded protein: CASISQMQGYEQYF.

The chain links TRBV12-3 or TRBV12-4 to TRBJ2-7; weak D call: TRBD2 (6 bases). V gave up 3 bases and J gave up 8 bases, with 14 bases separating them. The CDR3 has 13 amino acids. The DNA of the CDR3 is TGTGCCAGCAGTTTGGAGGGAGGCGTTAAGCAGTACTTC. Translated, it gives CASSLEGGVKQYF.

This clone has just one count. The chain is built from TRBV4-1 and TRBJ1-1, with a tentative D call TRBD1 (6 bases). Germline V lookup: CDR1 MGHRA, CDR2 YSYEKL. Trimming stripped 5 bases from V and 1 base from J, with 11 bases between. The CDR3 extends over 14 amino acids. In nucleotides, the CDR3 is TGCGCCAGCAGCGAACAGACAGGGAACACTGAAGCTTTCTTT. Translated: CASSEQTGNTEAFF.

The chain uses TRBV27 and TRBJ2-7, with 10 bases aligning to TRBD1. The CDR3 loop spans 15 amino acids. V shed 6 bases, J shed 4 bases, and the junction held 9 bases outside the gene matches. In germline, CDR1 is MNHEY, CDR2 SMNVEV (reference sequence). CDR3 sequence reads: CASREDRGEKYEQYF. DNA for the CDR3: TGTGCCAGCAGAGAGGACAGGGGGGAGAAGTACGAGCAGTACTTC.

This clone was detected a few times. The chain joins TRBV19 to TRBJ1-3; 7 bases map to TRBD1. V dropped 3 bases and J dropped 0; count of bases not matched to a gene: 2. This CDR3 has 15 amino acids. CDR1 and CDR2 from the germline V gene are LNHDA and SQIVND (reference sequence). Here the CDR3 reads CASSMDRSSGNTIYF. The CDR3 bases are TGTGCCAGTAGTATGGACAGGAGCTCTGGAAACACCATATATTTT.

V and J are TRBV5-1 and TRBJ1-1; D call uncertain. Germline assignment: CDR1 SGHRS and CDR2 YFSETQ. Trimming shortened V by 0 bases and J by 0 bases, and 9 bases separated the two germline ends. This CDR3 has 15 residues. CDR3 nucleotide sequence: TGCGCCAGCAGCTTGGCCCCTGGGATGAACACTGAAGCTTTCTTT. Amino acid sequence: CASSLAPGMNTEAFF.

CDR3 nucleotide sequence: TGCGCCAGCAGCCTAGGACAGGGAGGGTATGGCTACACCTTC. Protein: CASSLGQGGYGYTF. The chain links TRBV5-1 to TRBJ1-2; 8 nucleotides line up with TRBD1. Trimming took 4 bases from V and 5 from J; bases not matched to a gene: 7. Per germline, CDR1 SGHRS and CDR2 YFSETQ. The CDR3 has 14 amino acids.

V usage is TRBV9 and J usage is TRBJ1-2; the match to TRBD1 covers 7 bases. J gave up 5 bases and V 0 bases, and 13 bases lay outside the gene matches. The V gene's germline CDR1 is SGDLS and CDR2 YYNGEE. This CDR3 spans 17 amino acids. The CDR3 nucleotides are TGTGCCAGCAGCGTAGCTACGGGAGGGAGACAGGGTTATGGCTACACCTTC. Translated: CASSVATGGRQGYGYTF. Variable domain in full (rest from reference TRBV9 and TRBJ1-2): DSGVTQTPKHLITATGQRVTLRCSPRSGDLSVYWYQQSLDQGLQFLIQYYNGEERAKGNILERFSAQQFPDLHSELNLSSLELGDSALYFCASSVATGGRQGYGYTFGSGTRLTVV.